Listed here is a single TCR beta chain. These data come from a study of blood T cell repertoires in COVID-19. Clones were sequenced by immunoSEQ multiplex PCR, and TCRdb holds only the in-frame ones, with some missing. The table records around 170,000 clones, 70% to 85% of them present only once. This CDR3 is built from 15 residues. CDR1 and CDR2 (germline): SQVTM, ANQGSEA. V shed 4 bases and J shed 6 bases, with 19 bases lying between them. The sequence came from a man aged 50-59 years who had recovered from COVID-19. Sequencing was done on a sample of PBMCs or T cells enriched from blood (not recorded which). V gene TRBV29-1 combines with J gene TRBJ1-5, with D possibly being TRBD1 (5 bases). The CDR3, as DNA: TGCAGCGTTGTAGCGACCGGGGGGAGCGGTCAGCCCCAGCATTTT. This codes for CSVVATGGSGQPQHF.